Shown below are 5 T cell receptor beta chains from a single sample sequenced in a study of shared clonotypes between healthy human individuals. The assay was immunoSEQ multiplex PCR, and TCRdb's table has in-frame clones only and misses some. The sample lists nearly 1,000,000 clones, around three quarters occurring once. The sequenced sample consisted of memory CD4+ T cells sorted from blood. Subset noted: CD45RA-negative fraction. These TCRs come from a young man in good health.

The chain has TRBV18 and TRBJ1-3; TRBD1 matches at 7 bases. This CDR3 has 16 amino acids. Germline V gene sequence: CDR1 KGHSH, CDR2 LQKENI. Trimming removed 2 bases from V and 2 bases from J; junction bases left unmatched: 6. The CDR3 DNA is TGTGCCAGCTCACCAAACCCGGGACAGACTGGAAACACCATATATTTT. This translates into CASSPNPGQTGNTIYF.

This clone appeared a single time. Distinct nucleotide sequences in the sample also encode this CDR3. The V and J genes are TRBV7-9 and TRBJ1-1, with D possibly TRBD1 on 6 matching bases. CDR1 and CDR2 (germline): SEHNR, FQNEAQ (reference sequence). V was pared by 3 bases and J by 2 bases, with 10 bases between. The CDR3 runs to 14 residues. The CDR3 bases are TGTGCCAGCAGCTTTCTGGGGGCAAACACTGAAGCTTTCTTT. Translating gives CASSFLGANTEAFF.

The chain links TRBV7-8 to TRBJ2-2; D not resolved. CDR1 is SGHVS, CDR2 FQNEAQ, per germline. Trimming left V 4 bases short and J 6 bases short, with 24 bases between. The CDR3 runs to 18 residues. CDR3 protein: CASSSIPVGSLKAGELFF. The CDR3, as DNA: TGTGCCAGCAGCTCTATACCCGTGGGGTCCCTCAAGGCCGGGGAGCTGTTTTTT.

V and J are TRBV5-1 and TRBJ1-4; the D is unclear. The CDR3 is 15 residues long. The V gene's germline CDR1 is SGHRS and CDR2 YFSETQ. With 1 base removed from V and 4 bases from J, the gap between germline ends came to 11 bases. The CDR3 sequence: CASSLIGGVNEKLFF. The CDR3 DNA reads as TGCGCCAGCAGCTTGATCGGAGGAGTTAATGAAAAACTGTTTTTT.

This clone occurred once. The CDR3 nucleotides are TGTGCCAGCATGGCCCAGGGTGGGACTGAAGCTTTCTTT. As protein: CASMAQGGTEAFF. The V call is TRBV2, the J call TRBJ1-1; D is perhaps TRBD1 (5 bases). V was cut by 7 bases and J by 5 bases, with 14 bases left in between. The CDR3 spans 13 residues. From germline, CDR1 is SNHLY and CDR2 FYNNEI.